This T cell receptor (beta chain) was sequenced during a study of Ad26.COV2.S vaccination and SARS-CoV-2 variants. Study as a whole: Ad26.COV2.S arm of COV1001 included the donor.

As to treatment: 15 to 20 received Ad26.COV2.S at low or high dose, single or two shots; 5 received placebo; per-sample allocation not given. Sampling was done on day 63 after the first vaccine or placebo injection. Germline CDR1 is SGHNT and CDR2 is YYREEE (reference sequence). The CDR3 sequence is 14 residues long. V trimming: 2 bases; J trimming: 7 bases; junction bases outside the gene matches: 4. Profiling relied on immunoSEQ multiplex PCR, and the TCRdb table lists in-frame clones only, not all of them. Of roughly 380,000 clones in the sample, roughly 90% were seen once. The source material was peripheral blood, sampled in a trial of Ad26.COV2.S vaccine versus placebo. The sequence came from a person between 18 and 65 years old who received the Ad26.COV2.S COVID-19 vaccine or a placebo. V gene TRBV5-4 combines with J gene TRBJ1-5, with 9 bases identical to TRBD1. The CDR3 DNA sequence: TGTGCCAGCAGCTTACAGGGGGCGGAGCAGCCCCAGCATTTT. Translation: CASSLQGAEQPQHF. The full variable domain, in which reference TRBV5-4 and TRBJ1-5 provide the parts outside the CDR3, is ETGVTQSPTHLIKTRGQQVTLRCSSQSGHNTVSWYQQALGQGPQFIFQYYREEENGRGNFPPRFSGLQFPNYSSELNVNALELDDSALYLCASSLQGAEQPQHFGDGTRLSIL.